Here is one TCR beta chain with its context. Losses at the gene ends were 6 bases for V and 5 bases for J; bases not matched to a gene: 10. This CDR3 has 15 amino acids. Germline assignment: CDR1 MDHEN and CDR2 SYDVKM. During active infection, Seattle patients enrolled and were then monitored through disease. The sample belongs to a study of blood T cell repertoires in COVID-19. About the research overall: COVID-19 samples collected from the United States, Italy and Spain covered acute and convalescent phases.

Clones were read by immunoSEQ multiplex PCR, and TCRdb kept only the in-frame ones, dropping some. The data hold 200,000 or so clones, with 80% to 85% observed a single time. The chain carries TRBV28 and TRBJ2-5; 9 bases map to TRBD1. The material sequenced was peripheral blood. This TCR came from a woman aged 80 or over with COVID-19, enrolled during active disease. The CDR3 here is CASRTPGQGVETQYF. CDR3 bases: TGTGCCAGCAGAACCCCGGGACAGGGAGTGGAGACCCAGTACTTC.